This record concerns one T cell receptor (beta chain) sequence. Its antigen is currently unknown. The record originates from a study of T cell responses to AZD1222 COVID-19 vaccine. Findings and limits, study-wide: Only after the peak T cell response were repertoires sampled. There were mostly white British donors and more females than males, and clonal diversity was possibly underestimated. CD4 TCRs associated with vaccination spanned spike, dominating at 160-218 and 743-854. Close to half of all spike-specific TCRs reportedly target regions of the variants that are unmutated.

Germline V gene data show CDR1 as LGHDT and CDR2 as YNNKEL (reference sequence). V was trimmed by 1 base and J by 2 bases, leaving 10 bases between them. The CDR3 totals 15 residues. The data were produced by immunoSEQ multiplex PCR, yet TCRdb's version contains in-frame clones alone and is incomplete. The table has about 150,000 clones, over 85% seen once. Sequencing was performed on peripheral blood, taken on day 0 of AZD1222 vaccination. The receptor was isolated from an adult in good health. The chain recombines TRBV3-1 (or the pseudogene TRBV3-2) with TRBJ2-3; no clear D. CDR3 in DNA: TGTGCCAGCAGCCAAGGTTCCCAAACCACAGATACGCAGTATTTT. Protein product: CASSQGSQTTDTQYF.